This TCR beta chain is from a study of human T cells and chemical hapten exposure. Across the whole study: There were per-sample TCR yield variations, arising mainly from small pooled library volume differences.

Sample time point: pre-sensitization, week 0. Treatment meaning: therapeutic diphenylcyclopropenone sensitization with weekly scalp DPC. TCRdb reanalysed the RACE reads using MiXCR and keeps one entry per CDR3 protein. Altogether around 250,000 distinct CDR3 sequences are present, 7.5% to 10% being singletons, with the ten largest covering about 2.5%. This CDR3 comprises 15 residues. Trimming took 5 bases from V and 5 from J; bases not matched to a gene: 7. The clonotype was recovered from a woman aged 40 to 49 with alopecia areata. Some clones in this sample may be carry-over from other donors' samples. Sequenced material: whole blood, taken in connection with sensitization to the hapten diphenylcyclopropenone (DPC). J is TRBJ1-5 and V is TRBV12-3 or TRBV12-4; 9 nucleotides line up with TRBD1. CDR3 sequence: CASSAGTGRYQPQHF. DNA of the CDR3: TGTGCCAGCAGTGCCGGGACAGGGCGATATCAGCCCCAGCATTTT.